What follows are 30 T cell receptor beta chains derived from one specimen sequenced in a study of shared clonotypes between healthy human individuals. As defined, naive CD8 cells were CD45RO-negative and positively selected for CCR7, with terminally differentiated effector memory CD45RA+ cells excluded. Assay: immunoSEQ multiplex PCR; the TCRdb copy retains only in-frame clones and omits some. The top ten hold about 0.22% of the sample, which has under 1 million clones, about 96% seen once. Source material: naive CD8+ T cells sorted from blood. These receptors were taken from a man aged 30 to 39 in good health.

The chain uses TRBV7-6 and TRBJ2-2, with TRBD2 matching over 8 bases. The CDR3 is made up of 15 amino acids. CDR1 is SGHVS and CDR2 is FNYEAQ in the germline V gene. V dropped 5 bases and J dropped 2; count of bases not matched to a gene: 4. As DNA, the CDR3 is TGTGCCAGCAGCACAACTAGCGGTAACACCGGGGAGCTGTTTTTT. Protein sequence: CASSTTSGNTGELFF.

The chain couples TRBV5-6 to TRBJ1-2; D gene uncertain. V was cut by 2 bases and J by 8 bases, with 13 bases left in between. The CDR3 is 13 amino acids. Per germline, CDR1 SGHDT and CDR2 YYEEEE. The CDR3 here is CASSFQTLGGYTF. CDR3 sequence (DNA): TGTGCCAGCAGCTTTCAGACTCTGGGGGGCTACACCTTC.

This sequence joins TRBV27 and TRBJ2-4; D is perhaps TRBD2 (6 bases). CDR3 length: 10 residues. Germline V gene data show CDR1 as MNHEY and CDR2 as SMNVEV (reference sequence). V shed 10 bases and J shed 12 bases, with 13 bases lying between them. CDR3 in amino acids: CATDTGDQYF. CDR3 DNA: TGTGCCACAGATACGGGGGATCAGTACTTC.

Comments on this clone: Other DNA sequences in this specimen translate into the identical CDR3. The rearrangement links TRBV5-1 to TRBJ1-2; D not certain. This CDR3 has 13 amino acids. Trimming left V 0 bases short and J 2 bases short, with 5 bases between. Germline lookup yields CDR1 SGHRS and CDR2 YFSETQ. The CDR3 loop is CASSLVQNYGYTF. The CDR3 DNA is TGCGCCAGCAGCTTGGTCCAGAACTATGGCTACACCTTC.

The V gene is TRBV2, the J gene TRBJ1-5; D call uncertain. Germline values: CDR1 SNHLY, CDR2 FYNNEI. The CDR3 has 15 amino acids. V lost 6 bases and J 0 bases, leaving 12 bases between the germline ends. CDR3 sequence reads: CASRRGINSNQPQHF. CDR3 in DNA: TGTGCCAGCAGAAGAGGCATAAATAGCAATCAGCCCCAGCATTTT.

CDR3 nucleotide sequence: TGTGCCAGCAGCTTAGACCTTAACTATGGCTACACCTTC. Translating it yields CASSLDLNYGYTF. The V call is TRBV11-2, the J call TRBJ1-2; D unclear. Per the germline V gene, CDR1 is SGHAT and CDR2 is FQNNGV. V shed 0 bases and J shed 1 base, with 3 bases lying between them. The CDR3 has 13 amino acids.

The chain links TRBV7-9 to TRBJ2-2, with TRBD1 as a possible D gene (6 bases). Deletions cut 4 bases from V and 3 bases from J, with 9 bases between. The germline V gene has CDR1 SEHNR and CDR2 FQNEAQ (reference sequence). The CDR3 is 14 residues long. CDR3 sequence (DNA): TGTGCCAGCAGCTCGGGACAATACACCGGGGAGCTGTTTTTT. It specifies CASSSGQYTGELFF. Full variable domain (outside the CDR3, taken from reference TRBV7-9 and TRBJ2-2): DTGVSQNPRHKITKRGQNVTFRCDPISEHNRLYWYRQTLGQGPEFLTYFQNEAQLEKSRLLSDRFSAERPKGSFSTLEIQRTEQGDSAMYLCASSSGQYTGELFFGEGSRLTVL.

The CDR3 DNA is TGCGCCAGCAGCTTTAGCCGGGACAGGGGTTTCTACGAGCAGTACTTC. It codes for CASSFSRDRGFYEQYF. The rearrangement joins TRBV5-1 to TRBJ2-7, with 10 positions matching TRBD1. Trimming cost V 2 bases and J 3 bases; bases outside gene matches: 8. Looked up from germline, CDR1 is SGHRS and CDR2 is YFSETQ. This CDR3 contains 16 residues.

The rearrangement joins TRBV27 to TRBJ2-1, with 9 bases lining up with TRBD1. From germline, CDR1 is MNHEY and CDR2 SMNVEV (reference sequence). The V segment lost 7 bases and the J segment 1 base; nucleotides outside the gene matches: 14. This CDR3 region has 18 residues. The CDR3 DNA reads TGTGCCAGCACCCTTCTCCCCGCCGGGACAGGGTCCTACAATGAGCAGTTCTTC. Translating gives CASTLLPAGTGSYNEQFF.

The chain links TRBV7-9 to TRBJ2-2; no reliable D call. V was trimmed by 4 bases and J by 0 bases, leaving 12 bases between them. CDR1 and CDR2 from the germline V gene are SEHNR and FQNEAQ (reference sequence). The CDR3 is made up of 16 amino acids. CDR3 residues: CASSSHRVTNTGELFF. The CDR3 DNA follows: TGTGCCAGCAGCTCACATCGGGTAACGAACACCGGGGAGCTGTTTTTT. The full variable domain, completed using reference TRBV7-9 and TRBJ2-2, is DTGVSQNPRHKITKRGQNVTFRCDPISEHNRLYWYRQTLGQGPEFLTYFQNEAQLEKSRLLSDRFSAERPKGSFSTLEIQRTEQGDSAMYLCASSSHRVTNTGELFFGEGSRLTVL.

V usage is TRBV6-1 and J usage is TRBJ2-7; the D gene is possibly TRBD2 (5 bases). The germline V gene has CDR1 MNHNS and CDR2 SASEGT. The CDR3 is 13 residues long. V lost 8 bases and J 7 bases, leaving 18 bases between the germline ends. The DNA of the CDR3 is TGTGCCAGCGGGAGTGGGTGGGCTGGGGAGCAGTACTTC. The encoded protein is CASGSGWAGEQYF.

The chain links TRBV30 to TRBJ2-7; 7 bases agree with TRBD1. Looked up from germline, CDR1 is GTSNPN and CDR2 is SVGIG (reference sequence). Losses at the gene ends were 5 bases for V and 5 bases for J; bases not matched to a gene: 15. This CDR3 comprises 15 residues. CDR3 protein: CAWGPGTVTYDEQYF. In DNA, the CDR3 is TGTGCCTGGGGTCCCGGGACAGTGACTTATGACGAGCAGTACTTC. Full variable domain (outside the CDR3, taken from reference TRBV30 and TRBJ2-7): SQTIHQWPATLVQPVGSPLSLECTVEGTSNPNLYWYRQAAGRGLQLLFYSVGIGQISSEVPQNLSASRPQDRQFILSSKKLLLSDSGFYLCAWGPGTVTYDEQYFGPGTRLTVT.

V is TRBV27 and J is TRBJ2-1; D may be TRBD2 (6 bases). Deletions cut 5 bases from V and 1 base from J, with 12 bases between. The CDR3 spans 15 residues. Germline values: CDR1 MNHEY, CDR2 SMNVEV (reference sequence). The CDR3 region has the DNA TGTGCCAGCAGTCCGCGGAGGGAATCCTACAATGAGCAGTTCTTC. Its translation is CASSPRRESYNEQFF.

The J gene is TRBJ1-5, the V gene TRBV6-5; D is possibly TRBD1 (6 bases). CDR1 and CDR2 from the germline V gene are MNHEY and SVGAGI. There are 13 residues in the CDR3. Trimming cost V 6 bases and J 6 bases, with 12 bases left between them. This chain's CDR3 is CASSPGVLQPQHF. The CDR3 DNA reads TGTGCCAGCAGCCCAGGGGTTCTTCAGCCCCAGCATTTT.

This chain joins TRBV7-2 and TRBJ2-5; TRBD1 aligns across 9 bases. Trimming took 1 base from V and 2 from J; bases not matched to a gene: 8. This CDR3 has 17 residues. Germline V gene lookup returns CDR1 SGHTA and CDR2 FQGNSA. In nucleotides, the CDR3 is TGTGCCAGCAGCTTAGGGACCGGACAGGGGATGCAAGAGACCCAGTACTTC. It codes for CASSLGTGQGMQETQYF.

This clone has just one count. This chain connects TRBV5-1 to TRBJ2-5; 9 bases align to TRBD2. Per the germline V gene, CDR1 is SGHRS and CDR2 is YFSETQ. V was pared by 0 bases and J by 0 bases, with 12 bases of the junction left unmatched. The CDR3 has 19 amino acids. CDR3 region: CASSLESRGLAGDQETQYF. CDR3 sequence (DNA): TGCGCCAGCAGCTTGGAGAGTAGGGGGTTAGCGGGAGACCAAGAGACCCAGTACTTC.

V is TRBV11-2 and J is TRBJ1-6; D remains ambiguous. This CDR3 has 18 amino acids. Between the trimmed V and J ends, which lost 5 bases and 7 bases, there was a span of 24 bases. The germline V gene has CDR1 SGHAT and CDR2 FQNNGV. The CDR3 spells CASSDRMRIGWRNSPLHF. CDR3 coding DNA: TGTGCCAGCAGCGATAGAATGCGGATCGGGTGGCGCAATTCACCCCTCCACTTT.

J is TRBJ2-7 and V is TRBV9; D remains ambiguous. The CDR3 runs to 15 residues. Germline V gene sequence: CDR1 SGDLS, CDR2 YYNGEE. Trimming stripped 0 bases from V and 0 bases from J, with 10 bases between. The CDR3 nucleotides read TGTGCCAGCAGCGTAGGAGCTCCTAGCTCCTACGAGCAGTACTTC. Protein product: CASSVGAPSSYEQYF.

In DNA, the CDR3 is TGTGCCAGCCGGGACAGGGATATCAACGAGCAGTACTTC. It yields the protein CASRDRDINEQYF. This rearrangement joins TRBV2 to TRBJ2-7; TRBD1 matches at 9 bases. Losses at the gene ends were 8 bases for V and 5 bases for J; bases not matched to a gene: 7. Germline V gene data show CDR1 as SNHLY and CDR2 as FYNNEI. This CDR3 contains 13 residues.

Here the CDR3 reads CASSPATSSDTQYF. CDR3 nucleotide sequence: TGTGCCAGCTCACCCGCGACTAGTTCCGATACGCAGTATTTT. The chain is built from TRBV18 and TRBJ2-3; TRBD2 might be the D (6 bases). V lost 3 bases and J lost 6, with 13 bases in between. The CDR3 length is 14 residues. From germline, CDR1 is KGHSH and CDR2 LQKENI.

The chain recombines TRBV9 with TRBJ2-2; 11 nucleotides agree with TRBD1. This CDR3 has 17 residues. Germline assignment: CDR1 SGDLS and CDR2 YYNGEE. The ends lost 4 bases at V and 5 bases at J; junction bases unmatched: 10. CDR3 residues: CASSSLDRGLVTGELFF. In nucleotides, the CDR3 is TGTGCCAGCAGCAGCTTGGACAGGGGGCTAGTTACCGGGGAGCTGTTTTTT.

This chain joins TRBV27 and TRBJ2-7; D perhaps matches TRBD1 (7 bases). CDR1 and CDR2 (germline): MNHEY, SMNVEV (reference sequence). The CDR3 covers 15 residues. V was pared by 4 bases and J by 0 bases, with 13 bases between. For the CDR3, the DNA is TGTGCCAGCAGTTGGGGGGACAGACTCTCCTACGAGCAGTACTTC. This encodes CASSWGDRLSYEQYF.

The chain combines TRBV7-9 with TRBJ2-7; D call uncertain. This CDR3 region has 13 residues. V was trimmed by 6 bases and J by 1 base, leaving 10 bases between them. CDR1 is SEHNR, CDR2 FQNEAQ, per germline (reference sequence). CDR3 bases: TGTGCCAGCAGTTACACGCGGTCCTACGAGCAGTACTTC. Its protein is CASSYTRSYEQYF.

The J gene is TRBJ2-5, the V gene TRBV9; 8 bases fit TRBD2. Unmatched junction bases numbered 6, after V lost 0 bases and J lost 2 bases. Germline loops: CDR1 SGDLS, CDR2 YYNGEE. The CDR3 runs to 16 residues. The CDR3 DNA is TGTGCCAGCAGCGTAGGAGCGGGAGTTGGACAAGAGACCCAGTACTTC. The encoded protein is CASSVGAGVGQETQYF.

The J gene is TRBJ2-5, the V gene TRBV5-8; 8 bases align to TRBD2. Germline CDR1 reads SGHTS; CDR2 reads YDEGEE. The CDR3 runs to 17 residues. With V trimmed by 3 bases and J by 2 bases, 12 bases remained unmatched. The CDR3 here is CASSSPGGGREQETQYF. The CDR3 DNA sequence: TGTGCCAGCAGCTCACCCGGGGGGGGTAGAGAACAAGAGACCCAGTACTTC.

For this clone: This sample also contains other DNA sequences that code for the same CDR3. J is TRBJ1-2 and V is TRBV7-2; D is ambiguous. Trimming took 3 bases from V and 2 from J, leaving 7 bases between them. The CDR3 loop spans 13 amino acids. From germline, CDR1 is SGHTA and CDR2 FQGNSA. CDR3 amino acids: CASSFSLNYGYTF. CDR3 sequence (DNA): TGTGCCAGCAGCTTTTCCTTAAACTATGGCTACACCTTC. Full variable domain (missing parts from reference TRBV7-2 and TRBJ1-2): GAGVSQSPSNKVTEKGKDVELRCDPISGHTALYWYRQSLGQGLEFLIYFQGNSAPDKSGLPSDRFSAERTGGSVSTLTIQRTQQEDSAVYLCASSFSLNYGYTFGSGTRLTVV.

The rearrangement links TRBV7-2 to TRBJ2-1, with 16 bases lining up with TRBD2. J gave up 7 bases and V 1 base, and 7 bases lay outside the gene matches. The CDR3 is 18 amino acids. Germline CDR1 SGHTA, CDR2 FQGNSA. This CDR3 is CASSLVEGTSGGDNEQFF. The CDR3 nucleotides read TGTGCCAGCAGCTTAGTTGAAGGGACTAGCGGGGGGGATAATGAGCAGTTCTTC.

The chain combines TRBV6-5 with TRBJ2-7; tentatively, D is TRBD2 (6 bases). Trimming took 2 bases from V and 2 from J, leaving 13 bases between them. The CDR3 has 15 residues. The germline CDR1 and CDR2 sequences are MNHEY and SVGAGI. The CDR3: CASSYEAGRTYEQYF. CDR3 DNA: TGTGCCAGCAGTTACGAGGCGGGGCGAACCTACGAGCAGTACTTC.

DNA for the CDR3: TGTGCCAGCAGACAGGGGCGGTACCAAGAGACCCAGTACTTC. It is translated as CASRQGRYQETQYF. The chain recombines TRBV27 with TRBJ2-5; TRBD1 matches 7 bases. V lost 6 bases, J lost 0 bases, and 4 bases stayed unmatched. Germline V gene data show CDR1 as MNHEY and CDR2 as SMNVEV (reference sequence). The CDR3 is made up of 14 amino acids.

This sequence joins TRBV11-2 and TRBJ2-1; weak D call: TRBD1 (5 bases). Germline CDR1 SGHAT, CDR2 FQNNGV. V was trimmed by 4 bases and J by 8 bases, leaving 12 bases between them. The CDR3 spans 13 residues. CDR3 region: CASSYSDSDEQFF. For the CDR3, the DNA is TGTGCCAGCAGCTACAGCGACAGCGATGAGCAGTTCTTC.